The 27 T cell receptor beta chains listed next were all sequenced from one sample in a study of identifying expanded T cells in peripheral blood. Measured with immunoSEQ multiplex PCR; TCRdb has only the in-frame clones, and not every one. The sample yields around 76,000 clones, 75% to 90% seen once. Sequenced material: blood. The source of these receptors is a person aged 18 to 70 in good health.

This chain links TRBV14 with TRBJ2-2, with 11 bases fitting TRBD2. The germline CDR1 and CDR2 sequences are SGHDN and FVKESK. V dropped 2 bases and J dropped 6; count of bases not matched to a gene: 2. The CDR3 is 15 residues long. This CDR3 reads CASSQTSGSAGELFF. Written as DNA, the CDR3 is TGTGCCAGCAGCCAAACTAGCGGGAGTGCCGGGGAGCTGTTTTTT.

V is TRBV10-3 and J is TRBJ2-1, with 7 bases fitting TRBD2. This CDR3 is 16 amino acids long. Germline CDR1 reads ENHRY; CDR2 reads SYGVKD. V gave up 0 bases and J gave up 6 bases; unmatched junction bases: 8. The CDR3 nucleotides are TGTGCCATCAGTGAGTCGATGGCGGGAGAGTTCAATGAGCAGTTCTTC. Amino acid sequence: CAISESMAGEFNEQFF.

The chain joins TRBV2 to TRBJ2-5, with TRBD2 matching over 9 bases. The CDR3 length is 17 residues. The J segment lost 5 bases and the V segment lost 6 bases, leaving 16 bases of the junction unmatched. CDR1 is SNHLY and CDR2 is FYNNEI in the germline V gene. CDR3 sequence (DNA): TGTGCCAGCAGGACTAGGATAATAGCGGGAGTAGGGGAGACCCAGTACTTC. Translation: CASRTRIIAGVGETQYF.

The rearrangement uses TRBV19 and TRBJ2-1, with a tentative D call TRBD2 (6 bases). Germline CDR1 and CDR2: LNHDA and SQIVND (reference sequence). The V end lost 3 bases, the J end lost 0 bases, and 12 bases lay between the germline ends. The length of the CDR3 is 16 residues. Here the CDR3 DNA reads TGTGCCAGTAGTATTGCGGGGCAAGTCTCCTACAATGAGCAGTTCTTC. Translated: CASSIAGQVSYNEQFF. Supplemented by reference TRBV19 and TRBJ2-1, the full variable domain reads DGGITQSPKYLFRKEGQNVTLSCEQNLNHDAMYWYRQDPGQGLRLIYYSQIVNDFQKGDIAEGYSVSREKKESFPLTVTSAQKNPTAFYLCASSIAGQVSYNEQFFGPGTRLTVL.

The chain is built from TRBV9 and TRBJ2-1, with D possibly matching TRBD2 (5 bases). Trimming stripped 4 bases from V and 10 bases from J, with 18 bases between. The CDR3 runs to 14 residues. In germline, CDR1 is SGDLS, CDR2 YYNGEE. This chain's CDR3 is CASSPELSTGEQFF. Written as DNA, the CDR3 is TGTGCCAGCAGCCCAGAGCTATCAACGGGAGAGCAGTTCTTC.

The genes are TRBV11-2 and TRBJ2-3; 10 positions agree with TRBD2. This CDR3 contains 14 residues. Germline loops: CDR1 SGHAT, CDR2 FQNNGV. The ends lost 5 bases at V and 4 bases at J; junction bases unmatched: 3. The CDR3 region is CASSLGLAADTQYF. Here the CDR3 DNA reads TGTGCCAGCAGCCTCGGACTAGCGGCAGATACGCAGTATTTT.

This clone was seen only a few times. This sequence joins TRBV6-6 and TRBJ2-5; D could derive from TRBD1 or TRBD2 (6 bases each). The CDR3 extends over 13 amino acids. The germline V gene encodes CDR1 MNHNY and CDR2 SVGAGI (reference sequence). Trimming left V 5 bases short and J 2 bases short, with 9 bases between. Here the CDR3 reads CASSRGAQETQYF. The CDR3 nucleotides are TGTGCCAGCAGTAGGGGGGCTCAAGAGACCCAGTACTTC.

This clone was observed once. The rearrangement links TRBV29-1 to TRBJ2-7, with D possibly TRBD2 on 5 matching bases. Germline assignment: CDR1 SQVTM and CDR2 ANQGSEA. V lost 1 base, J lost 1 base, and 14 bases lay in between. This CDR3 contains 15 residues. CDR3 bases: TGCAGCGTTGAAGTAACGCGGGCGAAGTCCTACGAGCAGTACTTC. As protein: CSVEVTRAKSYEQYF.

The chain employs TRBV21-1 and TRBJ2-2; the table's D gene call, TRBD1, was not cross checked with the DNA. TRBV21-1 is labeled a pseudogene. The CDR3 consists of 17 residues. CDR3 nucleotide sequence: TGTGCCAGCAGCAAAGGGGACAGGGAGCGGAACACCGGGGAGCTGTTTTTT. Translated: CASSKGDRERNTGELFF.

J is TRBJ1-4 and V is TRBV27; 8 bases map to TRBD1. The CDR3 extends over 15 amino acids. V trimming: 6 bases; J trimming: 3 bases; junction bases outside the gene matches: 6. Germline-derived CDR1 and CDR2 are MNHEY and SMNVEV (reference sequence). This chain's CDR3 is CASRAGGFSNEKLFF. CDR3 bases: TGTGCCAGCAGAGCAGGGGGCTTTTCTAATGAAAAACTGTTTTTT.

V and J are TRBV28 and TRBJ2-5; TRBD1 matches at 8 bases. The CDR3 length is 15 residues. After removal of 6 bases from V and 5 bases from J, the junction contained 11 bases not matched to a gene. The germline V gene encodes CDR1 MDHEN and CDR2 SYDVKM. The CDR3 nucleotides read TGTGCCAGCAGCGATAACGGACAGGGTAGTGAGACCCAGTACTTC. It specifies CASSDNGQGSETQYF.

This rearrangement joins TRBV30 to TRBJ2-2; D unclear. Trimming cost V 0 bases and J 7 bases, with 12 bases left between them. This CDR3 is 14 amino acids long. Germline V gene sequence: CDR1 GTSNPN, CDR2 SVGIG (reference sequence). The CDR3 spells CAWSVRQAGGELFF. The CDR3 nucleotides read TGTGCCTGGAGTGTACGGCAGGCTGGCGGGGAGCTGTTTTTT.

Here the CDR3 reads CASSYTEDSDNEQFF. In DNA, the CDR3 is TGTGCCAGCAGTTACACAGAAGACAGCGACAATGAGCAGTTCTTC. J is TRBJ2-1 and V is TRBV6-5, with D maybe TRBD1 (5 bases). The ends were cut back, 2 bases at V and 5 bases at J, with 13 bases in the middle. Germline V lookup: CDR1 MNHEY, CDR2 SVGAGI. The CDR3 is 15 residues long.

This chain links TRBV14 with TRBJ2-5, with a possible D match to TRBD2 (6 bases). The germline gives CDR1 SGHDN, CDR2 FVKESK. V was trimmed by 0 bases and J by 9 bases, leaving 8 bases between them. This CDR3 has 12 amino acids. The CDR3 DNA reads TGTGCCAGCAGCCAAGAGTGGGGGGCCCAGTACTTC. It encodes CASSQEWGAQYF.

The CDR3 sequence: CASSPSGGRGTDTQYF. The CDR3 coding sequence is TGTGCCAGCAGCCCCTCTGGCGGGAGGGGCACAGATACGCAGTATTTT. The chain couples TRBV9 to TRBJ2-3; TRBD2 matches at 9 bases. V trimming: 4 bases; J trimming: 1 base; junction bases outside the gene matches: 7. Germline loops: CDR1 SGDLS, CDR2 YYNGEE. CDR3 length equals 16 residues.

A few counts support this clone. This chain connects TRBV19 to TRBJ1-6, with D possibly matching TRBD1 (6 bases). The CDR3 loop spans 15 amino acids. Germline lookup yields CDR1 LNHDA and CDR2 SQIVND (reference sequence). V lost 4 bases and J 10 bases, leaving 17 bases between the germline ends. CDR3 region: CASSTSGDGDSPLHF. DNA of the CDR3: TGTGCCAGTAGTACCTCAGGGGATGGGGACTCACCCCTCCACTTT.

The J gene is TRBJ2-7, the V gene TRBV7-2, with 8 bases aligning to TRBD1. The CDR3 extends over 15 amino acids. Germline V gives CDR1 SGHTA, CDR2 FQGNSA. Trimming at V came to 1 base and at J to 3 bases, leaving 5 bases not matched to a gene. The CDR3 protein is CASSLGGQGRYEQYF. The CDR3, as DNA: TGTGCCAGCAGCTTAGGTGGACAGGGCCGCTACGAGCAGTACTTC.

This clone was found a few times. The rearrangement links TRBV19 to TRBJ2-1; a weak D match, TRBD2 (6 bases). The germline V gene has CDR1 LNHDA and CDR2 SQIVND (reference sequence). The CDR3 runs to 13 residues. The V and J ends lost 0 bases and 16 bases respectively, with 16 bases between them. This CDR3 is CASSIEEEGIRFF. DNA for the CDR3: TGTGCCAGTAGTATAGAAGAGGAGGGAATCCGCTTCTTC.

CDR3 in amino acids: CASRITLGGHGYTF. The DNA for the CDR3 is TGTGCCAGCAGAATAACCCTCGGAGGGCATGGCTACACCTTC. The V call is TRBV28, the J call TRBJ1-2; no clear D gene. Trimming pared 6 bases from V and 6 bases from J, leaving 17 bases between. The CDR3 length is 14 residues. Germline assignment: CDR1 MDHEN and CDR2 SYDVKM.

The chain couples TRBV2 to TRBJ1-1, with D unresolved. The CDR3 runs to 14 residues. Between the trimmed V and J ends, which lost 5 bases and 1 base, there was a span of 11 bases. The germline CDR1 and CDR2 sequences are SNHLY and FYNNEI. DNA for the CDR3: TGTGCCAGCAGTCGCAGGACGGGGAACACTGAAGCTTTCTTT. This sequence encodes CASSRRTGNTEAFF.

This rearrangement joins TRBV28 to TRBJ1-2, with 8 bases fitting TRBD1. This CDR3 contains 12 residues. Trimming cost V 5 bases and J 5 bases; bases outside gene matches: 1. Per germline, CDR1 MDHEN and CDR2 SYDVKM. CDR3 loop: CASSQGAYGYTF. The CDR3 coding sequence is TGTGCCAGCAGTCAGGGGGCGTATGGCTACACCTTC.

The rearrangement uses TRBV5-6 and TRBJ1-2, with D possibly matching TRBD1 (5 bases). This CDR3 is built from 17 residues. V lost 4 bases to trimming and J lost 4 bases, with 23 bases between them. Germline V gene data show CDR1 as SGHDT and CDR2 as YYEEEE. CDR3 DNA: TGTGCCAGCAGCCTCGCTGGGCAGGGAGGGACTATCTATGGCTACACCTTC. Translating it yields CASSLAGQGGTIYGYTF.

The rearrangement uses TRBV21-1 and TRBJ1-2; no check of the table's D call, TRBD1, against the DNA was made. TRBV21-1 is given as a pseudogene. The CDR3 runs 15 residues. Here the CDR3 reads CASSLLGQGAKGYTF. The CDR3 DNA sequence: TGTGCCAGCAGCCTCCTAGGACAGGGAGCGAAGGGCTACACCTTC.

This chain links TRBV5-1 with TRBJ2-7; D remains unclear. The V and J ends lost 0 bases and 4 bases respectively, with 17 bases between them. The CDR3 runs 16 residues. From germline, CDR1 is SGHRS and CDR2 YFSETQ. Here the CDR3 reads CASSLAGRSVVYEQYF. CDR3 coding DNA: TGCGCCAGCAGCTTGGCCGGTAGGTCGGTGGTATACGAGCAGTACTTC.

The chain joins TRBV5-1 to TRBJ2-7; 12 nucleotides line up with TRBD2. The CDR3 totals 16 residues. Germline V CDR1 and CDR2: SGHRS, YFSETQ. V dropped 5 bases and J dropped 7; count of bases not matched to a gene: 13. The CDR3 DNA sequence: TGCGCCAGCAGTTCAATCCTAGCGGGAGGGCCCATGGAGCAGTACTTC. Translation gives CASSSILAGGPMEQYF.

The chain recombines TRBV7-9 with TRBJ2-7, with D unclear. Germline CDR1 is SEHNR and CDR2 is FQNEAQ (reference sequence). CDR3 length: 13 amino acids. Trimming cost V 1 base and J 4 bases, with 8 bases left between them. CDR3 region: CASSLESRYEQYF. The DNA of the CDR3 is TGTGCCAGCAGCTTAGAAAGCAGGTACGAGCAGTACTTC. Supplemented by reference TRBV7-9 and TRBJ2-7, the full variable domain reads DTGVSQNPRHKITKRGQNVTFRCDPISEHNRLYWYRQTLGQGPEFLTYFQNEAQLEKSRLLSDRFSAERPKGSFSTLEIQRTEQGDSAMYLCASSLESRYEQYFGPGTRLTVT.

V gene TRBV15 combines with J gene TRBJ2-5; 11 nucleotides agree with TRBD2. Germline-derived CDR1 and CDR2 are LNHNV and YYDKDF (reference sequence). The V and J ends lost 1 base and 7 bases, in that order; junction bases with no gene match: 5. CDR3 length equals 15 residues. The CDR3 is CATSRALAGGGTQYF. CDR3 DNA sequence: TGTGCCACCAGCAGAGCGCTAGCGGGAGGAGGGACCCAGTACTTC.